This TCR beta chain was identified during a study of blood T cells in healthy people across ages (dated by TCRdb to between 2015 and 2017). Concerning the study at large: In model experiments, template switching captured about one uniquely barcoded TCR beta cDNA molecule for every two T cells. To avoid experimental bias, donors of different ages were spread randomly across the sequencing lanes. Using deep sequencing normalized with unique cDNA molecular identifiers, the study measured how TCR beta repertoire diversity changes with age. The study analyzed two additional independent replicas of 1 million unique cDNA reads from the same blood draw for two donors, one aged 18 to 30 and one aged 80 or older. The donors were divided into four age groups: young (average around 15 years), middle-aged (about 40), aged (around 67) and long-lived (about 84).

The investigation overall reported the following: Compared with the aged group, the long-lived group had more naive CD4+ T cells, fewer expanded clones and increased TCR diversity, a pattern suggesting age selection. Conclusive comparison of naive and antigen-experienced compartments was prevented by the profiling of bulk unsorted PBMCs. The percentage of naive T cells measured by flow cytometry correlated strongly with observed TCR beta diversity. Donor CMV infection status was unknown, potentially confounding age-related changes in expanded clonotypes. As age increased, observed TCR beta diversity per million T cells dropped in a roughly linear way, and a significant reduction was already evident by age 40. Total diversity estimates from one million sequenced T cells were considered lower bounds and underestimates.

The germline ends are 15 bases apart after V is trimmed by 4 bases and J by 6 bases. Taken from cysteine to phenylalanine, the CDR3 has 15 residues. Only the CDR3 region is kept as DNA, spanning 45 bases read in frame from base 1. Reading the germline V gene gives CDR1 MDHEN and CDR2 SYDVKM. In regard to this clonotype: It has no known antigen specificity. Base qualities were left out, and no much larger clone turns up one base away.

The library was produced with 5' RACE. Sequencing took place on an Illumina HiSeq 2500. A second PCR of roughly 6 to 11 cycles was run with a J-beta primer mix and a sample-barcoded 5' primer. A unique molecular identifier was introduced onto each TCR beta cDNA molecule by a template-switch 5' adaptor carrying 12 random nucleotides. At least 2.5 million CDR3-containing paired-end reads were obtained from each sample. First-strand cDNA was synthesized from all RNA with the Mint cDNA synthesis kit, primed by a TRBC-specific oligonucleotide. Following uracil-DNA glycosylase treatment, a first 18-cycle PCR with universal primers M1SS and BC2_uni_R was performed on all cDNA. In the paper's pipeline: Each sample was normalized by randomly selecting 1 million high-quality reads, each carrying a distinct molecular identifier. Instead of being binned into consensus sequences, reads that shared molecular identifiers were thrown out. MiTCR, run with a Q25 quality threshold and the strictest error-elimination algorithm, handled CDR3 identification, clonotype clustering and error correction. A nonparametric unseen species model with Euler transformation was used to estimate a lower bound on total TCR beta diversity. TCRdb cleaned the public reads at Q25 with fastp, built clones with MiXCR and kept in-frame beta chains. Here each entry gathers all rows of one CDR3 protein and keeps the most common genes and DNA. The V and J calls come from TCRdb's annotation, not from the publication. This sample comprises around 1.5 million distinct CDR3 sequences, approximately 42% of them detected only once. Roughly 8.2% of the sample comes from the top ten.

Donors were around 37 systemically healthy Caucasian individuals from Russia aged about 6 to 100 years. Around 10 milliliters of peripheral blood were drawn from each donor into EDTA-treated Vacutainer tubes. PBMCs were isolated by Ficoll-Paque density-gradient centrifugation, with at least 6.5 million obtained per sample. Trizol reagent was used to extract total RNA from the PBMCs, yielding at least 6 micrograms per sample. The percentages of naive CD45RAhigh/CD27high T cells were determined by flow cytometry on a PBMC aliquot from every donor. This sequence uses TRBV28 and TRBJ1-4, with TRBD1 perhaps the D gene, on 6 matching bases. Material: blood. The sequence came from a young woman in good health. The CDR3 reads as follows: CASSYSGDKYEKLFF. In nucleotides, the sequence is TGTGCCAGCAGTTACAGTGGGGACAAGTATGAAAAACTGTTTTTT. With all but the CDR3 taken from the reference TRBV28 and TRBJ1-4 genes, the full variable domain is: DVKVTQSSRYLVKRTGEKVFLECVQDMDHENMFWYRQDPGLGLRLIYFSYDVKMKEKGDIPEGYSVSREKKERFSLILESASTNQTSMYLCASSYSGDKYEKLFFGSGTQLSVL.